What follows are 7 T cell receptor beta chains derived from one specimen sequenced in a study of CD8 T cells in ankylosing spondylitis. The study's findings and limits: There was a TCR beta motif, made of several highly homologous variants, that appeared characteristic of ankylosing spondylitis blood.

TCRdb reprocessed the 5' RACE reads via MiXCR and lists one record per CDR3 protein. The sample contains about 500,000 distinct CDR3 sequences, 9.5% to 15% of which appear only once. Their recognized antigens are unknown. Sequencing input: blood, either unsorted or a sorted T cell fraction (not recorded which). The receptors were sampled from a male donor with ankylosing spondylitis.

The rearrangement joins TRBV2 to TRBJ2-1; 10 bases fit TRBD2. The CDR3 has 15 residues. Germline lookup yields CDR1 SNHLY and CDR2 FYNNEI. J lost 2 bases, V lost 6 bases, and 4 bases had no gene match. As DNA, the CDR3 is TGTGCCAGCAGGAGACTAGCGGGCGCCTACAATGAGCAGTTCTTC. It specifies CASRRLAGAYNEQFF.

This clonotype was seen more than once but under ten times. The genes are TRBV3-1 and TRBJ1-1; D is uncertain. Trimming shortened V by 1 base and J by 6 bases, and 12 bases separated the two germline ends. Germline lookup yields CDR1 LGHDT and CDR2 YNNKEL (reference sequence). This CDR3 region has 14 residues. In nucleotides, the CDR3 is TGTGCCAGCAGCCAAGGGGCTAATGGGGCTGAAGCTTTCTTT. Its translation is CASSQGANGAEAFF.

This clonotype has a count of ten or more. V and J are TRBV7-2 and TRBJ2-7, with 10 nucleotides matching TRBD2. Looked up from germline, CDR1 is SGHTA and CDR2 is FQGNSA. This CDR3 region has 15 residues. V lost 3 bases, J lost 5 bases, and 7 bases stayed unmatched. In DNA, the CDR3 is TGTGCCAGCAGCTTTCCGGGACTAGCGAAGAACGAGCAGTACTTC. This gives the protein CASSFPGLAKNEQYF.

A few counts support this clonotype. The chain has TRBV20-1 and TRBJ2-2; D ambiguous. V shed 6 bases and J shed 1 base, with 12 bases lying between them. The CDR3 consists of 14 residues. Looked up from germline, CDR1 is DFQATT and CDR2 is SNEGSKA (reference sequence). The CDR3 region is CSAELTGNTGELFF. The DNA of the CDR3 is TGCAGTGCAGAACTTACTGGGAACACCGGGGAGCTGTTTTTT.

This clonotype was seen a few times. The chain has TRBV24-1 and TRBJ2-1, with TRBD2 identical over 8 bases. With V trimmed by 9 bases and J by 2 bases, 8 bases remained unmatched. CDR1 and CDR2 (germline): KGHDR, SFDVKD. The CDR3 is made up of 15 amino acids. Here the CDR3 DNA reads TGTGCCACCGCCGGCGGCGGGGGGACCTACAATGAGCAGTTCTTC. Amino acid sequence: CATAGGGGTYNEQFF.

The table lists this clonotype with a few counts. The chain links TRBV15 to TRBJ2-1, with 7 bases matching TRBD2. The CDR3 is 15 residues long. V dropped 0 bases and J dropped 7; count of bases not matched to a gene: 6. The V gene's germline CDR1 is LNHNV and CDR2 YYDKDF (reference sequence). CDR3 loop: CATSRDSGRGNEQFF. The CDR3 region has the DNA TGTGCCACCAGCAGAGATAGCGGGCGAGGGAATGAGCAGTTCTTC.

The chain links TRBV20-1 to TRBJ1-5; no definite D call. Germline loops: CDR1 DFQATT, CDR2 SNEGSKA (reference sequence). The ends were cut back, 1 base at V and 7 bases at J, with 11 bases in the middle. CDR3 size: 13 residues. The CDR3 region is CSARGGARQPQHF. CDR3 DNA: TGCAGTGCTAGAGGCGGCGCGCGGCAGCCCCAGCATTTT.